These T cell receptor beta chains were read from a single sample in a study of OX40 agonist ivuxolimab in advanced cancers. TCRdb's copy holds only in-frame clones and misses some; the assay was immunoSEQ multiplex PCR. Of over 30,000 clones in the sample, 82% were seen once. Here the sequenced sample was CD4+ or CD8+ T cells sorted from blood, taken in a trial of the OX40 agonist ivuxolimab. The receptors originated from an adult with an advanced solid tumor such as melanoma, head and neck, liver or kidney cancer. Each CDR3 is given without its conserved first and last residue. D genes are given only for firm matches. Clone size is not always given. Where it is, it says once, few, many or a class for expanded clones.

few . TRBV7-9 ASSYLGALNTEAF
. . TRBV28 ASSFPSRETQY
. TRBD2 TRBV19 ASSNPGLAGDEQF
. . TRBV18 ASSPLARENEQY
. . TRBV19 ASSIMGKNQPQH
. . TRBV6-1 ASSARKGRANYGYT
. . TRBV5-4 ASSLVVASSYNEQF
. TRBD2 TRBV4-1 ATPLGGGRLKAYEQY
. . TRBV5-1 ASSLGGILSYEQY
. . TRBV28 ASSLPSSTDTQY
. . TRBV9 ASSVDGSVNYGYT
. . TRBV29-1 SPVGPGEQY
few TRBD2 TRBV14 ASSPRRGGYEQY